This T cell receptor beta chain was obtained from a study of blood T cell repertoires in COVID-19. Study background: The analysed material was cDNA or gDNA that came from T cells, B-cell-depleted T cells, or PBMCs.

Cohort placement rested on clinical history that participants reported themselves. Each exposed participant met a COVID-19 case in the 2 weeks preceding study entry. Trimming cost V 1 base and J 4 bases, with 11 bases left between them. This CDR3 has 15 residues. The germline V gene has CDR1 LGHDT and CDR2 YNNKEL (reference sequence). Authors' data handling: Reference gene primers were amplified, and this amplification served to estimate nucleated cell counts. Data came from immunoSEQ multiplex PCR; TCRdb stores just in-frame clones and leaves some out. That table furnishes V, J and clone size, whereas the DNA furnished D and trimming. This repertoire shows approximately 150,000 clones, over 70% found once; its top ten account for roughly 4.9%.

This rearrangement joins TRBV3-1 (or the pseudogene TRBV3-2) to TRBJ2-1, with D tentatively TRBD2 (5 bases). The sequence was obtained from a man in his 70s who had been exposed to COVID-19. The sequenced sample consisted of PBMCs or T cells enriched from blood (not recorded which). The CDR3 sequence is CASSQGAGLYNEQFF. The CDR3 DNA reads as TGTGCCAGCAGCCAAGGAGCCGGACTTTACAATGAGCAGTTCTTC.